One sample yielded the 7 T cell receptor beta chains listed below, sequenced in a study of early stage breast cancer tumors. Clones were sequenced by immunoSEQ multiplex PCR, and TCRdb holds only the in-frame ones, with some missing. The table includes about 70,000 clones, around 80% detected once. The sequenced material came from blood. The receptors stem from a person aged 40 to 49 with breast cancer.

The V and J genes are TRBV5-4 and TRBJ2-2, with unresolved D. Per the germline V gene, CDR1 is SGHNT and CDR2 is YYREEE (reference sequence). Trimming took off 0 bases at V and 1 base at J, with 10 bases between the two ends. The CDR3 covers 16 residues. In DNA form, the CDR3 reads TGTGCCAGCAGCTTGGATCAGTTCGGGAACACCGGGGAGCTGTTTTTT. Its protein is CASSLDQFGNTGELFF.

The rearrangement joins TRBV5-1 to TRBJ1-2; 9 bases map to TRBD1. Germline loops: CDR1 SGHRS, CDR2 YFSETQ. V lost 1 base to trimming and J lost 3 bases; unmatched junction nucleotides: 7. The CDR3 is made up of 16 amino acids. CDR3 sequence reads: CASSLPGTGIDYGYTF. The CDR3 bases are TGCGCCAGCAGCTTGCCCGGGACAGGGATTGACTATGGCTACACCTTC.

A few counts support this clone. The V call is TRBV5-4, the J call TRBJ2-4; tentatively, D is TRBD2 (5 bases). V lost 2 bases to trimming and J lost 0 bases, with 6 bases between them. CDR3 length: 14 residues. Germline CDR1 is SGHNT and CDR2 is YYREEE (reference sequence). The DNA for the CDR3 is TGTGCCAGCAGCTTTGGACTAGCCAAAAACATTCAGTACTTC. Translating gives CASSFGLAKNIQYF.

This rearrangement joins TRBV19 to TRBJ2-5, with TRBD1 matching over 7 bases. V lost 5 bases, J lost 3 bases, and 6 bases stayed unmatched. CDR1 and CDR2 (germline): LNHDA, SQIVND (reference sequence). The CDR3 is 14 residues long. CDR3 sequence: CASSARGREETQYF. The CDR3 DNA sequence: TGTGCCAGTAGTGCGAGGGGGCGGGAAGAGACCCAGTACTTC.

The V gene is TRBV19, the J gene TRBJ2-1; no clear D gene. CDR3 length: 15 residues. The V gene's germline CDR1 is LNHDA and CDR2 SQIVND (reference sequence). With 0 bases removed from V and 7 bases from J, the gap between germline ends came to 13 bases. The CDR3 DNA reads TGTGCCAGTAGTATAGATCGGAGAAGGTTGAATGAGCAGTTCTTC. Residues: CASSIDRRRLNEQFF. Variable domain in full (rest from reference TRBV19 and TRBJ2-1): DGGITQSPKYLFRKEGQNVTLSCEQNLNHDAMYWYRQDPGQGLRLIYYSQIVNDFQKGDIAEGYSVSREKKESFPLTVTSAQKNPTAFYLCASSIDRRRLNEQFFGPGTRLTVL.

The CDR3 is CASSLVASGRSTDTQYF. DNA for the CDR3: TGTGCCAGCAGCTTAGTGGCTAGCGGGAGGAGTACAGATACGCAGTATTTT. The rearrangement uses TRBV11-2 and TRBJ2-3; 11 nucleotides align to TRBD2. J lost 3 bases, V lost 1 base, and 6 bases had no gene match. The CDR3 contains 17 residues. In germline, CDR1 is SGHAT, CDR2 FQNNGV.

This sequence joins TRBV9 and TRBJ2-1; 12 positions match TRBD2. This CDR3 has 15 amino acids. Unmatched junction bases numbered 5, after V lost 4 bases and J lost 6 bases. Germline V gene data show CDR1 as SGDLS and CDR2 as YYNGEE. The CDR3 nucleotides read TGTGCCAGCAGCTTGACTAGCGGGAGATCCAATGAGCAGTTCTTC. Translating gives CASSLTSGRSNEQFF.